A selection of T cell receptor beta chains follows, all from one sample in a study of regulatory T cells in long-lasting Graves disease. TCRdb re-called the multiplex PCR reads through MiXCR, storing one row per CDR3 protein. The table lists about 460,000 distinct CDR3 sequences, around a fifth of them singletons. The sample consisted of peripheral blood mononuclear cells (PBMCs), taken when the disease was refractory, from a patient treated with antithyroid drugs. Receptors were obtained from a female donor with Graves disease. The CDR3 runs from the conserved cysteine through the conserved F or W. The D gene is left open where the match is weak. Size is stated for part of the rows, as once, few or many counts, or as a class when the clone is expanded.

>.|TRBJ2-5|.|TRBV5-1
TGCGCCAGCAGCTTAGGACGGGTAGAAGAGACCCAGTACTTC
CASSLGRVEETQYF
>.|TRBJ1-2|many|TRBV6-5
TGTGCCAGCAGTTACCCGGGGGGGTATGGCTACACCTTC
CASSYPGGYGYTF
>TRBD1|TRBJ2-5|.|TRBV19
TGTGCCAGTAGTATAGAATTAGGGACAGGGTGGGAGACCCAGTACTTC
CASSIELGTGWETQYF
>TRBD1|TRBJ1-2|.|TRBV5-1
TGCGCCAGCAGCACACCCGGGACAGGATTTTTGTATGGCTACACCTTC
CASSTPGTGFLYGYTF
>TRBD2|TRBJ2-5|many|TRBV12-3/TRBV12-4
TGTGCCAGCAGGCGCGGGAGTCCCAGAGAGACCCAGTACTTC
CASRRGSPRETQYF
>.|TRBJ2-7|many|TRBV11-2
TGTGCCAGCAGCGCAGAACAGGGCTACGAGCAGTACTTC
CASSAEQGYEQYF
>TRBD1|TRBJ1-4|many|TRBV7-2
TGTGCCAGCAGCCGATGGACAGGGGCAAAACTGTTTTTT
CASSRWTGAKLFF
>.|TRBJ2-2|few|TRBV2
TGTGCCAGCAGTGAAATTTCGGGGTACACCGGGGAGCTGTTTTTT
CASSEISGYTGELFF
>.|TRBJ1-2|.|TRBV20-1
TGCAGTGCTAGGCCTATCCCGGCAACTAACTATGGCTACACCTTC
CSARPIPATNYGYTF
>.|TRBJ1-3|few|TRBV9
TGTGCCAGCAGCGTAGGGACCTCTGGAAACACCATATATTTT
CASSVGTSGNTIYF
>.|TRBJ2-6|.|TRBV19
TGTGCCAGTAGTCCGCGCCTTAGCTCTGGGGCCAACGTCCTGACTTTC
CASSPRLSSGANVLTF
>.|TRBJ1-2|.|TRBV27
TGTGCCAGCAGTTTATCGATGGCAGGGGGCTACACCTTC
CASSLSMAGGYTF
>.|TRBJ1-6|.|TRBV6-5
TGTGCCAGCAGTTACGGGGGGACTTCCCCGAGCTCCTATAATTCACCCCTCCACTTT
CASSYGGTSPSSYNSPLHF
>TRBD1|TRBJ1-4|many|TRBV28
TGTGCCAGCAGTCCCTCCCCCTTCCGGGACAGGGTCGTAAAACTGTTTTTT
CASSPSPFRDRVVKLFF
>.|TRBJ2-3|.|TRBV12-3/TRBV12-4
TGTGCCAGCAGTTTAGGGAGGGGGGGCACAGATACGCAGTATTTT
CASSLGRGGTDTQYF
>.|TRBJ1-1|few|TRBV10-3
TGTGCCATGCGACTTTCGATGAACACTGAAGCTTTCTTT
CAMRLSMNTEAFF
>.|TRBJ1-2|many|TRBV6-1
TGTGCCAGCAGTCGTCGAGTCCAGGGTGGAGGCTACACCTTC
CASSRRVQGGGYTF